The next 27 T cell receptor beta chains were all read from a single sample in a study of CD8 T cells in ankylosing spondylitis. TCRdb re-called the 5' RACE reads through MiXCR, storing one row per CDR3 protein. The table records approximately 17,000 distinct CDR3 sequences, less than 9.5% of them present only once. The source material was blood. These receptors were obtained from a male donor with ankylosing spondylitis or in good health (not recorded which).

In this sample, this clonotype turned up many times. The gene calls are TRBV5-1 and TRBJ2-1, with 8 bases identical to TRBD2. The CDR3 length is 14 residues. In germline, CDR1 is SGHRS, CDR2 YFSETQ. The junction had 8 bases not matched to a gene; V was cut back by 3 bases and J by 9 bases. This CDR3 is CASSSSAGAREQFF. DNA of the CDR3: TGCGCCAGCAGCTCCTCAGCGGGAGCACGTGAGCAGTTCTTC. Supplemented by reference TRBV5-1 and TRBJ2-1, the full variable domain reads KAGVTQTPRYLIKTRGQQVTLSCSPISGHRSVSWYQQTPGQGLQFLFEYFSETQRNKGNFPGRFSGRQFSNSRSEMNVSTLELGDSALYLCASSSSAGAREQFFGPGTRLTVL.

This clonotype was counted ten times or more. J is TRBJ2-1 and V is TRBV6-5; D might be TRBD1 (6 bases). CDR3 size: 13 residues. Germline V gives CDR1 MNHEY, CDR2 SVGAGI. Deletions cut 8 bases from V and 9 bases from J, with 17 bases between. This chain's CDR3 is CASERGGNGEQFF. CDR3 in DNA: TGTGCCAGCGAAAGAGGGGGTAACGGTGAGCAGTTCTTC.

This clonotype was counted ten times or more. The chain links TRBV12-3 or TRBV12-4 to TRBJ2-7; D might be TRBD1 (5 bases). The CDR3 extends over 11 amino acids. V shed 6 bases and J shed 4 bases, with 7 bases lying between them. The CDR3 protein is CASRQGYEQYF. CDR3 nucleotides: TGTGCCAGCAGGCAGGGTTACGAGCAGTACTTC.

The chain joins TRBV12-3 or TRBV12-4 to TRBJ1-4; tentatively, D is TRBD1 (5 bases). Trimming stripped 5 bases from V and 5 bases from J, with 12 bases between. The CDR3 length is 14 residues. Here the CDR3 reads CASSPGLKNEKLFF. CDR3 coding DNA: TGTGCCAGCAGTCCAGGGTTAAAGAATGAAAAACTGTTTTTT.

This clonotype was observed a handful of times. The chain carries TRBV20-1 and TRBJ2-3; no definite D call. The length of the CDR3 is 14 residues. Per the germline V gene, CDR1 is DFQATT and CDR2 is SNEGSKA (reference sequence). The V end was cut by 4 bases, the J end by 0 bases, with 11 bases between. This CDR3 reads CSAKDQLSTDTQYF. CDR3 bases: TGCAGTGCTAAAGACCAGCTGAGCACAGATACGCAGTATTTT.

There are many counts of this clonotype. CDR3 sequence (DNA): TGCAGCGTTGAAGAGGGAAGGATCGGGGAGCTGTTTTTT. It translates to CSVEEGRIGELFF. V and J are TRBV29-1 and TRBJ2-2; D gene unclear. CDR3 size: 13 residues. Germline loops: CDR1 SQVTM, CDR2 ANQGSEA. The V end was cut by 0 bases, the J end by 7 bases, with 9 bases between.

There are many counts of this clonotype. This chain connects TRBV15 to TRBJ2-1; TRBD2 matches 7 bases. The V segment lost 5 bases and the J segment 4 bases; nucleotides outside the gene matches: 5. This CDR3 has 14 amino acids. CDR1 LNHNV and CDR2 YYDKDF come from the germline V gene (reference sequence). The CDR3 DNA sequence: TGTGCCACCAGCCCAGCGGGGTCGTACAATGAGCAGTTCTTC. It codes for CATSPAGSYNEQFF.

The chain joins TRBV6-2 or TRBV6-3 to TRBJ2-3; no reliable D call. Trimming cost V 9 bases and J 2 bases, with 12 bases left between them. CDR1 and CDR2 from the germline V gene are MNHEY and SVGEGT. This CDR3 is 13 amino acids long. The CDR3 reads CASLLDPTDTQYF. CDR3 nucleotide sequence: TGTGCCAGTCTGCTGGACCCCACAGATACGCAGTATTTT.

This chain connects TRBV19 to TRBJ1-4, with a possible D match to TRBD1 (5 bases). V was cut by 3 bases and J by 4 bases, with 9 bases left in between. CDR1 and CDR2 from the germline V gene are LNHDA and SQIVND (reference sequence). The CDR3 has 14 amino acids. This chain's CDR3 is CASSMPGSNEKLFF. The CDR3 nucleotides read TGTGCCAGTAGTATGCCAGGGAGTAATGAAAAACTGTTTTTT. Based on the CDR3 plus reference TRBV19 and TRBJ1-4, the full variable domain is DGGITQSPKYLFRKEGQNVTLSCEQNLNHDAMYWYRQDPGQGLRLIYYSQIVNDFQKGDIAEGYSVSREKKESFPLTVTSAQKNPTAFYLCASSMPGSNEKLFFGSGTQLSVL.

The chain combines TRBV3-1 with TRBJ2-1; D is unclear. The CDR3 covers 15 residues. The germline V and J ends were trimmed by 0 bases and 6 bases, with 12 bases remaining between them. The V gene's germline CDR1 is LGHDT and CDR2 YNNKEL (reference sequence). CDR3 bases: TGTGCCAGCAGCCAAGATCTAGTAGCCTCCAATGAGCAGTTCTTC. Protein product: CASSQDLVASNEQFF.

V is TRBV12-3 or TRBV12-4 and J is TRBJ2-1; D gene ambiguous. Trimming removed 3 bases at V and 3 bases at J, with 3 bases between. The CDR3 totals 12 residues. The CDR3 region has the DNA TGTGCCAGCAGTTTCCACTACAATGAGCAGTTCTTC. Its translation is CASSFHYNEQFF.

At least ten counts were recorded for this clonotype. The V call is TRBV3-1, the J call TRBJ2-1; TRBD2 matches 11 bases. Germline loops: CDR1 LGHDT, CDR2 YNNKEL (reference sequence). There are 16 residues in the CDR3. V was pared by 5 bases and J by 0 bases, with 3 bases of the junction left unmatched. The CDR3 coding sequence is TGTGCCAGCAGCACAACTAGCGGGAGCTCCTACAATGAGCAGTTCTTC. As protein: CASSTTSGSSYNEQFF.

This clonotype has more than one count but fewer than ten. The chain links TRBV10-2 to TRBJ1-5, with D unresolved. V dropped 3 bases and J dropped 4 bases, with 10 bases sitting between them. CDR3 size: 14 residues. The V gene's germline CDR1 is WSHSY and CDR2 SAAADI. CDR3 protein: CASSEAGVNQPQHF. The DNA of the CDR3 is TGCGCCAGCAGTGAAGCCGGGGTAAATCAGCCCCAGCATTTT.

This sequence joins TRBV19 and TRBJ1-1, with 9 bases identical to TRBD1. CDR3 length: 13 amino acids. Unmatched junction bases numbered 5, after V lost 6 bases and J lost 6 bases. The germline gives CDR1 LNHDA, CDR2 SQIVND (reference sequence). In DNA form, the CDR3 reads TGTGCCAGTAGGGACAGGGGTCTGGCTGAAGCTTTCTTT. This encodes CASRDRGLAEAFF.

This clonotype was found many times. The V gene is TRBV11-2, the J gene TRBJ1-2; D is uncertain. Germline values: CDR1 SGHAT, CDR2 FQNNGV. The germline V and J ends were trimmed by 2 bases and 1 base, with 8 bases remaining between them. The CDR3 extends over 14 amino acids. The CDR3 reads CASSLTRINYGYTF. The DNA for the CDR3 is TGTGCCAGCAGCTTAACCAGGATTAACTATGGCTACACCTTC.

V and J are TRBV10-2 and TRBJ2-7, with 10 positions matching TRBD2. Germline V gene lookup returns CDR1 WSHSY and CDR2 SAAADI. The trim removed 3 bases at V and 5 bases at J, leaving 7 bases unmatched. The CDR3 is 15 residues long. CDR3 DNA: TGCGCCAGCAGTGATTTTTCTAGCGGGAGCGACGAGCAGTACTTC. This gives the protein CASSDFSSGSDEQYF.

This clonotype appeared many times. This chain uses TRBV12-3 or TRBV12-4 with TRBJ2-1; no clear D gene. Trimming removed 1 base at V and 9 bases at J, with 4 bases between. CDR3 length: 11 amino acids. In DNA form, the CDR3 reads TGTGCCAGCAGTTTAGGTCTTGAGCAGTTCTTC. Amino acids: CASSLGLEQFF.

This clonotype was detected ten times or more. The chain employs TRBV3-1 and TRBJ2-1; possibly TRBD2 for D (5 bases). Per the germline V gene, CDR1 is LGHDT and CDR2 is YNNKEL (reference sequence). The CDR3 contains 13 residues. V was clipped by 1 base and J by 9 bases, with 10 bases between them. CDR3 protein: CASSQVFEGEQFF. CDR3 nucleotide sequence: TGTGCCAGCAGCCAAGTGTTCGAGGGTGAGCAGTTCTTC.

At least ten counts were recorded for this clonotype. The chain links TRBV5-1 to TRBJ2-6; 13 bases map to TRBD2. V was pared by 3 bases and J by 4 bases, with 4 bases of the junction left unmatched. Germline CDR1 SGHRS, CDR2 YFSETQ. CDR3 length: 17 amino acids. For the CDR3, the DNA is TGCGCCAGCAGCTCGGGACTAGCGGGAATAGGGGCCAACGTCCTGACTTTC. It codes for CASSSGLAGIGANVLTF. The full variable domain, with the rest looked up from reference TRBV5-1 and TRBJ2-6, is KAGVTQTPRYLIKTRGQQVTLSCSPISGHRSVSWYQQTPGQGLQFLFEYFSETQRNKGNFPGRFSGRQFSNSRSEMNVSTLELGDSALYLCASSSGLAGIGANVLTFGAGSRLTVL.

This clonotype has at least ten counts. The rearrangement uses TRBV20-1 and TRBJ2-6; D may be TRBD1 or TRBD2 (5 bases each). The V gene's germline CDR1 is DFQATT and CDR2 SNEGSKA (reference sequence). This CDR3 contains 14 residues. V lost 6 bases and J lost 4, with 13 bases in between. The CDR3 protein is CSARPGTGANVLTF. In nucleotides, the CDR3 is TGCAGTGCCCGCCCAGGGACCGGGGCCAACGTCCTGACTTTC.

This clonotype was detected ten times or more. The rearrangement uses TRBV12-3 or TRBV12-4 and TRBJ2-2; no reliable D call. This CDR3 is built from 14 residues. V dropped 3 bases and J dropped 4 bases, with 9 bases sitting between them. CDR3 DNA: TGTGCCAGCAGTTTGTACGGCATCACCGGGGAGCTGTTTTTT. Its protein product is CASSLYGITGELFF.

J is TRBJ2-1 and V is TRBV7-6; D is possibly TRBD1 or TRBD2 (5 bases each). CDR3 length: 13 amino acids. CDR1 is SGHVS, CDR2 FNYEAQ, per germline. With 5 bases removed from V and 6 bases from J, the gap between germline ends came to 11 bases. In DNA, the CDR3 is TGTGCCAGCAGCAAGGGTGGGGGCAATGAGCAGTTCTTC. Amino acid sequence: CASSKGGGNEQFF.

This clonotype was detected a few times. The chain is built from TRBV6-6 and TRBJ1-4, with unresolved D. Trimming pared 4 bases from V and 0 bases from J, leaving 6 bases between. CDR1 is MNHNY, CDR2 SVGAGI, per germline (reference sequence). The CDR3 length is 14 residues. In nucleotides, the CDR3 is TGTGCCAGCAGTTTATACCCAACTAATGAAAAACTGTTTTTT. It codes for CASSLYPTNEKLFF.

This clonotype came up a few times. V is TRBV20-1 and J is TRBJ1-1, with TRBD1 matching over 8 bases. CDR1 is DFQATT and CDR2 is SNEGSKA in the germline V gene (reference sequence). The CDR3 runs 17 residues. The junction had 9 bases not matched to a gene; V was cut back by 0 bases and J by 0 bases. This CDR3 reads CSARDRDRGRMNTEAFF. DNA for the CDR3: TGCAGTGCTAGAGATAGAGACAGGGGCCGTATGAACACTGAAGCTTTCTTT.

The sample holds a few counts of this clonotype. This chain connects TRBV5-1 to TRBJ2-3; 12 bases agree with TRBD2. Germline trimming cut 5 bases from V and 4 bases from J; bases unmatched to any gene: 2. Germline V gene lookup returns CDR1 SGHRS and CDR2 YFSETQ. The CDR3 has 14 amino acids. This CDR3 is CASRGTSGSDTQYF. CDR3 bases: TGCGCCAGCAGAGGGACTAGCGGGTCAGATACGCAGTATTTT.

This clonotype was counted ten times or more. The gene calls are TRBV12-3 or TRBV12-4 and TRBJ2-1; no definite D call. The CDR3 runs 12 residues. V gave up 3 bases and J gave up 6 bases, with 6 bases separating them. CDR3 in amino acids: CASSLFPNEQFF. CDR3 nucleotides: TGTGCCAGCAGTTTGTTTCCCAATGAGCAGTTCTTC.

This clonotype appeared many times. This chain connects TRBV20-1 to TRBJ1-4; no reliable D call. This CDR3 is 12 amino acids long. Germline V gene lookup returns CDR1 DFQATT and CDR2 SNEGSKA (reference sequence). V dropped 6 bases and J dropped 6 bases, with 11 bases sitting between them. The DNA of the CDR3 is TGCAGTGCCCGGGCGCCCTATGAAAAACTGTTTTTT. Amino acid sequence: CSARAPYEKLFF.